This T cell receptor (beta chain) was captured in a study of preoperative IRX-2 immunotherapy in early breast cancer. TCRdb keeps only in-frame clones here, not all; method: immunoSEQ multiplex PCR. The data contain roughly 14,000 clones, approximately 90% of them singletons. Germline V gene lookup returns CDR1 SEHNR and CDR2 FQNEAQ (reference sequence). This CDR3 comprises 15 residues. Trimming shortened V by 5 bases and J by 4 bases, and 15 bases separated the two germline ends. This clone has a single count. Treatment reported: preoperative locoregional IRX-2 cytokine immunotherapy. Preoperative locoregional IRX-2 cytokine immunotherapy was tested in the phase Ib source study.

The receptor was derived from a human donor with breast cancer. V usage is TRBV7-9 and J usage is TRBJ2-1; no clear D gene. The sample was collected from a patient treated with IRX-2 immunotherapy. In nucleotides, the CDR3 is TGTGCCAGCAGCCCCCCTAACCGCATATACAATGAGCAGTTCTTC. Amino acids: CASSPPNRIYNEQFF.